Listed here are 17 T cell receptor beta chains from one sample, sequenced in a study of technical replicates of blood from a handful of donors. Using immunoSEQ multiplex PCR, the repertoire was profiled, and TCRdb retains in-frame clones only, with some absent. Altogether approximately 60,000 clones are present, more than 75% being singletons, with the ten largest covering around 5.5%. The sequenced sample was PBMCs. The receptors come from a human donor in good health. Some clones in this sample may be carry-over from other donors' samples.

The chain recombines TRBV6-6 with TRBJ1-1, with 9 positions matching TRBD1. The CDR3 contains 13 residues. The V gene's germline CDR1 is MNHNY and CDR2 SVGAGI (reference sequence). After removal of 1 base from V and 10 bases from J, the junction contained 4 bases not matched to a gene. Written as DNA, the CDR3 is TGTGCCAGCAGTTACTTGGGACAGGGAGTAGCTTTCTTT. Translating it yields CASSYLGQGVAFF.

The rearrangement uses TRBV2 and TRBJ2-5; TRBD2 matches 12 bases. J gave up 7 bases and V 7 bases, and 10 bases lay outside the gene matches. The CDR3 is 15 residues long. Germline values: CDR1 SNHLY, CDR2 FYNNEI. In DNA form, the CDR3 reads TGTGCCAGCAAACTAGCGGGGGGCTCCGGCGGGACCCAGTACTTC. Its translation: CASKLAGGSGGTQYF.

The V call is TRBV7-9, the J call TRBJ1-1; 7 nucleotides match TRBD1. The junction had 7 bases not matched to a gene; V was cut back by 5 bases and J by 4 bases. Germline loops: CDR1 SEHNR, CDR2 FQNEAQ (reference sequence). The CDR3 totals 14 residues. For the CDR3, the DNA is TGTGCCAGCAGCCCGAGACAGGGACTCACTGAAGCTTTCTTT. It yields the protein CASSPRQGLTEAFF.

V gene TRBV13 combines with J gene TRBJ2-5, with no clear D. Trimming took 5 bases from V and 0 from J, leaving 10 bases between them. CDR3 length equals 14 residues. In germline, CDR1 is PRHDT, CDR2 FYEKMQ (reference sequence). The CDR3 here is CASSQPTDQETQYF. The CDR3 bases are TGTGCCAGCAGCCAACCCACAGACCAAGAGACCCAGTACTTC. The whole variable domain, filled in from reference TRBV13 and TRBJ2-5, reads AAGVIQSPRHLIKEKRETATLKCYPIPRHDTVYWYQQGPGQDPQFLISFYEKMQSDKGSIPDRFSAQQFSDYHSELNMSSLELGDSALYFCASSQPTDQETQYFGPGTRLLVL.

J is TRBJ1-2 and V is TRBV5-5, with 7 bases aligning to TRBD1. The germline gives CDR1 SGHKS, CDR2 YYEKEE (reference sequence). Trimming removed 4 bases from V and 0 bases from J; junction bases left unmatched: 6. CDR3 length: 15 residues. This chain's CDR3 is CASSLTGDPNYGYTF. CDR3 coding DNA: TGTGCCAGCAGCCTTACAGGGGATCCTAACTATGGCTACACCTTC.

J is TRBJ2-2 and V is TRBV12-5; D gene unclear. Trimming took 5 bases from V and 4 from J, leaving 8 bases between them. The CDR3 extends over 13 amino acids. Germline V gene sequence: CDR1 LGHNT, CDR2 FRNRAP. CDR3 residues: CASGPPSTGELFF. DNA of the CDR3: TGTGCTAGTGGTCCCCCCAGCACCGGGGAGCTGTTTTTT.

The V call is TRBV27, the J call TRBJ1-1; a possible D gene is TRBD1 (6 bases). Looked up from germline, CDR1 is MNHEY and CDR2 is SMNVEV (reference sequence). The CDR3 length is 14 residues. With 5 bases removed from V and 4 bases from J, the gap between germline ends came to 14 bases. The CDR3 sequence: CASSHTGHATEAFF. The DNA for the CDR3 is TGTGCCAGCAGTCATACAGGGCACGCCACTGAAGCTTTCTTT.

CDR3 nucleotide sequence: TGTGCCAGCAGTTTGGGCCCCGGAGGCACTGAAGCTTTCTTT. This translates into CASSLGPGGTEAFF. V is TRBV27 and J is TRBJ1-1, with unresolved D. The V end was cut by 3 bases, the J end by 4 bases, with 12 bases between. This CDR3 has 14 amino acids. Germline lookup yields CDR1 MNHEY and CDR2 SMNVEV (reference sequence).

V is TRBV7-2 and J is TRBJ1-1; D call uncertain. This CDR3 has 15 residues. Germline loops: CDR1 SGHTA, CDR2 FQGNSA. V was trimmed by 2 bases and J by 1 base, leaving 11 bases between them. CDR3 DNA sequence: TGTGCCAGCAGCTTAACGGGGTCGTCGAACACTGAAGCTTTCTTT. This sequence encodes CASSLTGSSNTEAFF.

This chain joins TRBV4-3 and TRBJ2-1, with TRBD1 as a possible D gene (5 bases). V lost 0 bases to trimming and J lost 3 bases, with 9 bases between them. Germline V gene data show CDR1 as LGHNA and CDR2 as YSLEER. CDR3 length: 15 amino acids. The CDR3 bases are TGCGCCAGCAGCCAAGATTTAGGGGTCTACAATGAGCAGTTCTTC. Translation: CASSQDLGVYNEQFF.

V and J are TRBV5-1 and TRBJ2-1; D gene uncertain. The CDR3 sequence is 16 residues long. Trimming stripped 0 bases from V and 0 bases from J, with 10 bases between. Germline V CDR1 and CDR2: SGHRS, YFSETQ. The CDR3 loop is CASSLASVSSYNEQFF. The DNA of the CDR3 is TGCGCCAGCAGCTTGGCTTCGGTGAGCTCCTACAATGAGCAGTTCTTC.

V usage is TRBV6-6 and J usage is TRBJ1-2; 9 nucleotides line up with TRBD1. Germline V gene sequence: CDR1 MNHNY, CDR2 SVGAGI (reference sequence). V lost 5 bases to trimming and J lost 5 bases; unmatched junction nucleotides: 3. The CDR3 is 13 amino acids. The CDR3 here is CASSTGTGYGYTF. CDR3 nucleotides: TGTGCCAGCAGTACCGGGACAGGGTATGGCTACACCTTC.

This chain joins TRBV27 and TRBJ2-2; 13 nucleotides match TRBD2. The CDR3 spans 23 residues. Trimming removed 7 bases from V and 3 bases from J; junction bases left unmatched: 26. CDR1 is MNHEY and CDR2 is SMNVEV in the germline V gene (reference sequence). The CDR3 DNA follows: TGTGCCAGCACTCCCCGGGCCCGTACCGGGACTAGCGGGGCGCGTTGGGACACCGGGGAGCTGTTTTTT. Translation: CASTPRARTGTSGARWDTGELFF.

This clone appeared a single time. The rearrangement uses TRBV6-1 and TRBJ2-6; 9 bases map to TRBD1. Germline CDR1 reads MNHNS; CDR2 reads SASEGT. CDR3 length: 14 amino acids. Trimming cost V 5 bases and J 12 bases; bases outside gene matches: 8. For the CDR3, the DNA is TGTGCCAGCAGTCAGGGACAGGGCACGCTCGTCCTGACTTTC. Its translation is CASSQGQGTLVLTF.

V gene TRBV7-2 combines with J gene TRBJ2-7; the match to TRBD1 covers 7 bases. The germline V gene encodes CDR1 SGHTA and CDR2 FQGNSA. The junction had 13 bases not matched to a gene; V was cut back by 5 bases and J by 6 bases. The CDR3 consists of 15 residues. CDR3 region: CASSRTIQGWVEQYF. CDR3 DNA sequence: TGTGCCAGCAGCCGAACGATACAGGGGTGGGTCGAGCAGTACTTC.

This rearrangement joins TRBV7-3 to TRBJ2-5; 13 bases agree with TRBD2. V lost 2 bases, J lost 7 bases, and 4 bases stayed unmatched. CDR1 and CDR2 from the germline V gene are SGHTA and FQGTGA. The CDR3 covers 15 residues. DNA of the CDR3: TGTGCCAGCAGCTTAGGACTAGCGGGAGATGGGACCCAGTACTTC. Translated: CASSLGLAGDGTQYF.

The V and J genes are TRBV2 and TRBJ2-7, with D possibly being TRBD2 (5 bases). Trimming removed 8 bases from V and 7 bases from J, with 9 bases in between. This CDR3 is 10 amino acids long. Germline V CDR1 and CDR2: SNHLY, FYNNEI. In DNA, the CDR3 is TGTGCCAGCGCGGACTTGGAGCAGTACTTC. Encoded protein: CASADLEQYF.